This T cell receptor (beta chain) was captured in a study of blood T cell repertoires in COVID-19. On the study more broadly: Sources were T cells, B-cell-depleted T cells, or PBMCs; the material itself was cDNA or gDNA.

Assay: immunoSEQ multiplex PCR; the TCRdb copy retains only in-frame clones and omits some. Altogether some 150,000 clones are present, roughly four fifths being singletons, with the ten largest covering approximately 4%. There are 12 residues in the CDR3. V was cut by 6 bases and J by 8 bases, with 11 bases left in between. The TCR was taken from a woman aged 60 to 75 with acute or convalescent COVID-19. The specimen sequenced was peripheral blood. The chain links TRBV12-3 or TRBV12-4 to TRBJ2-1; D remains ambiguous. The CDR3 is CASSLLGDEQFF. For the CDR3, the DNA is TGTGCCAGCAGCCTTCTAGGCGATGAGCAGTTCTTC.